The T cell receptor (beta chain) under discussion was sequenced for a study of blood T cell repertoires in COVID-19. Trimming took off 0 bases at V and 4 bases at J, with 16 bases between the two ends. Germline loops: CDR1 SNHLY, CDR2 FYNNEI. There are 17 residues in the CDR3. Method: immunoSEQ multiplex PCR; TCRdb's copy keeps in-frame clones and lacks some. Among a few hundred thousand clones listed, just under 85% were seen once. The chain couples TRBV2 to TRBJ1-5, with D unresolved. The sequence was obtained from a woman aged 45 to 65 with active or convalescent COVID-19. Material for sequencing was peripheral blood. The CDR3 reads CASSEAGKRGWNQPQHF. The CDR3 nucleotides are TGTGCCAGCAGTGAAGCGGGGAAAAGAGGGTGGAATCAGCCCCAGCATTTT.